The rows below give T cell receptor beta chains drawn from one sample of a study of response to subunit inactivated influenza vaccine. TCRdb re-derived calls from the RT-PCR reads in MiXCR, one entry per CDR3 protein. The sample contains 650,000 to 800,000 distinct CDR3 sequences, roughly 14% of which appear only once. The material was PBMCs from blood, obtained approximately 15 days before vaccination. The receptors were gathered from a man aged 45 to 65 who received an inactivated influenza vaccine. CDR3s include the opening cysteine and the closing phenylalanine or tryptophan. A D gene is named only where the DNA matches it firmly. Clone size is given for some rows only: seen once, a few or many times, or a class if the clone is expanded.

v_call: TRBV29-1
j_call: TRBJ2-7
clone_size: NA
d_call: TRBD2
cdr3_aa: CSVGISGSYEQYF
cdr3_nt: TGCAGCGTTGGAATTAGCGGGTCCTACGAGCAGTACTTC

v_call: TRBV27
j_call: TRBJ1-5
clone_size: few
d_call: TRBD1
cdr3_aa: CASRSGTALNQPQHF
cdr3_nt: TGTGCCAGCAGATCCGGGACAGCTCTCAATCAGCCCCAGCATTTT

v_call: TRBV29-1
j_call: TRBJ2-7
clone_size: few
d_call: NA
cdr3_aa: CSVLGSTYEQYF
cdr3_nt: TGCAGCGTTTTGGGCAGCACCTACGAGCAGTACTTC

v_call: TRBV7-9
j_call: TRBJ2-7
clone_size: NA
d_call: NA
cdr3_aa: CASRGGSTNGEQYF
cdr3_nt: TGTGCCAGCAGAGGGGGGTCAACGAATGGCGAGCAGTACTTC

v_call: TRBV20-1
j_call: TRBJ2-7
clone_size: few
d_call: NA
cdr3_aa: CSASPGPTYEQYF
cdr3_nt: TGCAGTGCTAGTCCGGGTCCCACCTACGAGCAGTACTTC

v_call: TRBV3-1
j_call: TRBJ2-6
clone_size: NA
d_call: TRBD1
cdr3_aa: CASSHGTGAFSSGANVLTF
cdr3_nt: TGTGCCAGCAGCCACGGGACAGGGGCGTTTAGCTCTGGGGCCAACGTCCTGACTTTC

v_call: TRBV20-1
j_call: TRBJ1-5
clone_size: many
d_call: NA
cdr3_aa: CSATPRTYSNQPQHF
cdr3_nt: TGCAGTGCAACGCCGAGGACATATAGCAATCAGCCCCAGCATTTT

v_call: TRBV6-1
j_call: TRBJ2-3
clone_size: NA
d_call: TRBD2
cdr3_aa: CASSPLAGAVDTQYF
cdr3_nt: TGTGCCAGCAGTCCCCTAGCGGGAGCGGTAGATACGCAGTATTTT

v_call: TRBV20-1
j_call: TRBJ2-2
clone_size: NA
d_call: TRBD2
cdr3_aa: CSASTGTRYTGELFF
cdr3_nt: TGCAGTGCTAGCACCGGGACTAGATACACCGGGGAGCTGTTTTTT

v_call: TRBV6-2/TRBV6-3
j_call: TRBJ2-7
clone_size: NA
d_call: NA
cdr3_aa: CASSYRGTGGVEQYF
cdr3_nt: TGTGCCAGCAGTTACCGAGGGACTGGGGGAGTAGAGCAGTACTTC

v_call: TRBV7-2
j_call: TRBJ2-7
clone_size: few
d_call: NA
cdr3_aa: CASSPSPHYEQYF
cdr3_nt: TGTGCCAGCAGCCCTTCGCCTCACTACGAGCAGTACTTC

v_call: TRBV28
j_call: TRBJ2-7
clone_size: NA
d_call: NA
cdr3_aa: CASSLLPGSYEQYF
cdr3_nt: TGTGCCAGCAGTTTATTGCCAGGTTCTTACGAGCAGTACTTC

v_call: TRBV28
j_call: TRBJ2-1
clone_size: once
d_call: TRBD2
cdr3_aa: CASSLSRTSKQFF
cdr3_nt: TGTGCCAGCAGTCTATCTCGGACTAGTAAGCAGTTCTTC

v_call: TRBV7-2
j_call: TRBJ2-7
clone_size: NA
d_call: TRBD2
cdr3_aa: CASSLLGLAGGEQYF
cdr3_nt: TGTGCCAGCAGCTTACTAGGGCTAGCGGGAGGCGAGCAGTACTTC

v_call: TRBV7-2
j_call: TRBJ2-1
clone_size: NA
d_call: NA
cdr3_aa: CASSLVSVNEQFF
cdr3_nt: TGTGCCAGCAGCTTAGTATCCGTCAATGAGCAGTTCTTC

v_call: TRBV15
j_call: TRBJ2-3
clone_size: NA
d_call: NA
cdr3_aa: CATSRAIGLSTDTQYF
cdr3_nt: TGTGCCACCAGCAGAGCCATCGGATTGAGCACAGATACGCAGTATTTT

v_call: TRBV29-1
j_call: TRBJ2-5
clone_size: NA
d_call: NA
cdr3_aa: CSVEDEGGQETQYF
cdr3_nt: TGCAGCGTTGAAGACGAGGGCGGTCAAGAGACCCAGTACTTC

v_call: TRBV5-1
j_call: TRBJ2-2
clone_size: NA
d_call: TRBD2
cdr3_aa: CASSLTGLATTGELFF
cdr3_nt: TGCGCCAGCAGCTTGACCGGACTAGCGACCACCGGGGAGCTGTTTTTT

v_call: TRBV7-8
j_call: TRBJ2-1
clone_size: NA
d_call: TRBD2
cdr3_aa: CASSLARERHNEQFF
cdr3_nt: TGTGCCAGCAGCTTAGCGCGGGAGAGGCACAATGAGCAGTTCTTC

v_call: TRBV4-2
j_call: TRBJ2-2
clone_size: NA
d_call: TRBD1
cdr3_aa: CASSSGQGHRELFF
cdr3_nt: TGTGCCAGCAGCTCGGGACAGGGCCACCGGGAGCTGTTTTTT

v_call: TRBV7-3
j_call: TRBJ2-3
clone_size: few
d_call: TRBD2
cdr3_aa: CASSSGSASGRNTQYF
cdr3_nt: TGTGCCAGCAGCTCAGGGTCGGCTAGCGGGAGAAATACGCAGTATTTT

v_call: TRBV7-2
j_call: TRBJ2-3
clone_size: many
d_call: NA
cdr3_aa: CASSGQGNTDTQYF
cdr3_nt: TGTGCCAGCAGCGGTCAGGGTAACACAGATACGCAGTATTTT

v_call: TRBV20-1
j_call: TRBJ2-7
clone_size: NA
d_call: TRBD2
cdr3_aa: CSAAPRGGSYEQYF
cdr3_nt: TGCAGTGCTGCCCCCCGTGGCGGGAGCTACGAGCAGTACTTC

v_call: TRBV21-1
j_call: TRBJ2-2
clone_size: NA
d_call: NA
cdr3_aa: CASSKRTGVPHPGELFF
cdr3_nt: TGTGCCAGCAGCAAGAGGACAGGGGTCCCTCATCCCGGGGAGCTGTTTTTT

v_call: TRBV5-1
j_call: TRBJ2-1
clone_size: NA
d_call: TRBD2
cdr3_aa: CASSLRAGGSSYNEQFF
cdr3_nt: TGCGCCAGCAGCTTGCGGGCAGGCGGGAGCTCCTACAATGAGCAGTTCTTC

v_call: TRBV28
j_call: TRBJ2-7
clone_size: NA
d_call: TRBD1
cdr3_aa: CASSPATGGGPREQYF
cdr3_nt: TGTGCCAGCAGTCCAGCGACAGGGGGCGGGCCCCGCGAGCAGTACTTC

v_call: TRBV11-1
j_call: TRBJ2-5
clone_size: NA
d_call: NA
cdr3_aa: CASSPPQGRQETQYF
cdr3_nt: TGTGCCAGCAGCCCCCCCCAGGGCCGTCAAGAGACCCAGTACTTC

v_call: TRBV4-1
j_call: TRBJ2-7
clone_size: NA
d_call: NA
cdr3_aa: CASSQGLAPNYEQYF
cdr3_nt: TGCGCCAGCAGCCAAGGGCTAGCGCCTAATTACGAGCAGTACTTC

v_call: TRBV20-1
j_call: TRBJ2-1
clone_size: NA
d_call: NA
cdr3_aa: CSAWGNFYGEQFF
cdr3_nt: TGCAGTGCTTGGGGGAACTTCTATGGTGAGCAGTTCTTC

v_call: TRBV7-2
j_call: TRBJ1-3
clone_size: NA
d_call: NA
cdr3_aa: CASSSGQSGNTIYF
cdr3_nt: TGTGCCAGCAGCTCCGGACAGTCTGGAAACACCATATATTTT

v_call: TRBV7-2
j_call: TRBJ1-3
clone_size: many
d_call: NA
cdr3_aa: CASSPQGSGNTIYF
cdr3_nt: TGTGCCAGCAGTCCGCAGGGTTCTGGAAACACCATATATTTT

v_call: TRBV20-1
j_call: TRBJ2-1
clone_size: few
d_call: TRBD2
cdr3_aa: CSAQTSGRHNEQFF
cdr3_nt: TGCAGTGCTCAGACTAGCGGGAGGCACAATGAGCAGTTCTTC

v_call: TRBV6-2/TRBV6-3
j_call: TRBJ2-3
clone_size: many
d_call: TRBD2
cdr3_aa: CATYRREVGHTQYF
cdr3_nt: TGTGCCACCTACCGGCGGGAGGTCGGACATACGCAGTATTTT

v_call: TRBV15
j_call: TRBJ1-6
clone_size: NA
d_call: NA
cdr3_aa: CATSRDQGLRSPLHF
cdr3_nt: TGTGCCACCAGCAGAGATCAGGGACTGAGATCACCCCTCCACTTT

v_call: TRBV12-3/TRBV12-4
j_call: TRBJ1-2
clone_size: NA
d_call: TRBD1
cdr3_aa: CASSLTTGDYGYTF
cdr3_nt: TGTGCCAGCAGCCTAACGACAGGGGACTATGGCTACACCTTC

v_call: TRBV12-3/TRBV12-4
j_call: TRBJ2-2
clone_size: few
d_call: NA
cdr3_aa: CASRRGDNTGELFF
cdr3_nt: TGTGCCAGCAGGAGGGGTGACAACACCGGGGAGCTGTTTTTT

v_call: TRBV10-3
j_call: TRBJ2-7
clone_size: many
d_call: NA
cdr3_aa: CAINRDINNEQYF
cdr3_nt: TGTGCCATCAACCGGGACATCAACAACGAGCAGTACTTC

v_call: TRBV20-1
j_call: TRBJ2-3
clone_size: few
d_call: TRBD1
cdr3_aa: CSARGRGFTDTQYF
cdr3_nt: TGCAGTGCAAGAGGCAGGGGGTTCACAGATACGCAGTATTTT

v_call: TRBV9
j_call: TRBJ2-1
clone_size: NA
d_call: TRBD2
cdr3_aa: CASSVLPSRTSGAEQFF
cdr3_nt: TGTGCCAGCAGCGTATTACCCTCTCGGACTAGCGGGGCTGAGCAGTTCTTC

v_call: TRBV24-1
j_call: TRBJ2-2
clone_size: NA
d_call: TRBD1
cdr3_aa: CATSENRGQIGELFF
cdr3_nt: TGTGCCACCAGTGAAAACAGGGGGCAGATCGGGGAGCTGTTTTTT

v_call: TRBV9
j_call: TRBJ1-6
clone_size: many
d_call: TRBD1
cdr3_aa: CASSRTGANSPLHF
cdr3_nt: TGTGCCAGCAGCAGGACAGGGGCCAATTCACCCCTCCACTTT

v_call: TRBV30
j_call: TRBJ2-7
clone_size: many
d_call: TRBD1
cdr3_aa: CAWSAGQGWNEQYF
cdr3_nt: TGTGCCTGGAGTGCTGGACAGGGGTGGAACGAGCAGTACTTC

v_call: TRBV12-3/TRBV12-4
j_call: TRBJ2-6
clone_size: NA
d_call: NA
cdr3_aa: CASRLQGSSGANVLTF
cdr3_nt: TGTGCCAGCAGATTACAGGGTAGCTCTGGGGCCAACGTCCTGACTTTC

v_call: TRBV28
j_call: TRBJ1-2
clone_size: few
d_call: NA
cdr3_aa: CASSPRTPNYGYTF
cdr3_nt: TGTGCCAGCAGTCCCCGAACACCTAACTATGGCTACACCTTC

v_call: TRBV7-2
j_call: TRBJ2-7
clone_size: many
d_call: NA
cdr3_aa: CASSFSVSSYEQYF
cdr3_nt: TGTGCCAGCAGCTTCAGCGTCTCCTCCTACGAGCAGTACTTC

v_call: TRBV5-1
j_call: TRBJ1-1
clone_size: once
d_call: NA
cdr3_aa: CASSLGGPGDEAFF
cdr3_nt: TGCGCCAGCAGCTTGGGAGGCCCCGGAGATGAAGCTTTCTTT

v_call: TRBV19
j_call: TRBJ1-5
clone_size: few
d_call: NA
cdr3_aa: CASNSPGRVGNQPQHF
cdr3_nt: TGTGCCAGTAACTCTCCGGGCAGGGTGGGGAATCAGCCCCAGCATTTT

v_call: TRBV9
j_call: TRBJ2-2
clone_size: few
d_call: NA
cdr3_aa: CASSVGGGGASGELFF
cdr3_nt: TGTGCCAGCAGCGTAGGCGGCGGAGGGGCCTCCGGGGAGCTGTTTTTT

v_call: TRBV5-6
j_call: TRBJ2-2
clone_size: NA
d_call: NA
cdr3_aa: CASSSTQGPNTGELFF
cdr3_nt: TGTGCCAGCAGTTCTACCCAGGGCCCGAACACCGGGGAGCTGTTTTTT